This T cell receptor beta chain is from a study of cytomegalovirus exposure and HLA in healthy donors. Both 60 Vbeta primers and 13 Jbeta primers went into the PCR. Here immunoSEQ multiplex PCR was the method, and the copy in TCRdb shows in-frame clones only, minus some. Here the sample spans 200,000 to 250,000 clones, about 80% being singletons. The sequenced sample consisted of PBMCs. The source of this sequence is a woman aged 35 to 49 in good health and CMV-seronegative.

Here the CDR3 DNA reads TGTGCCAGAAAATTAACGGAGGACACTGAAGCTTTCTTT. Translation: CARKLTEDTEAFF. The chain links TRBV5-3 to TRBJ1-1; D ambiguous. TRBV5-3 is an ORF, and what it does is uncertain. V was cut by 6 bases and J by 3 bases, with 12 bases left in between. CDR3 size: 13 residues.